Listed here is a single T cell receptor (beta chain). During active infection, Seattle patients enrolled and were then monitored through disease. These data are taken from a study of blood T cell repertoires in COVID-19. The wider study: There were acute and convalescent COVID-19 samples, and they came from the United States, Italy and Spain. T cells, B-cell-depleted T cells, or PBMCs provided the cDNA or gDNA that served as material.

Germline V gene data show CDR1 as SGHAT and CDR2 as FQNNGV. Trimming removed 5 bases at V and 6 bases at J, with 11 bases between. The CDR3 is 13 residues long. Sequencing used immunoSEQ multiplex PCR; TCRdb keeps in-frame clones, though not all of them. The sample has 200,000 to 250,000 clones; about 93% are singletons. Sequencing was done on a sample of peripheral blood. The chain joins TRBV11-2 to TRBJ2-1, with D unresolved. The receptor's source is a man aged 55-75 years with COVID-19, enrolled during active disease. The CDR3 DNA reads TGTGCCAGCAGCCCAAACACCGTCAATGAGCAGTTCTTC. This encodes CASSPNTVNEQFF.